The next 18 T cell receptor beta chains were all read from a single sample in a study of T-cell reconstitution after alpha-beta-depleted transplantation in children. Unique molecular identifiers were used to barcode this TCRbeta library. TCRdb reanalysed the PCR reads using MiXCR and keeps one entry per CDR3 protein. Among some 490,000 distinct CDR3 sequences listed, roughly an eighth were seen once. The source was PBMCs from the stem cell graft donor, collected from the stem cell graft. Receptors originate from a human donor who donated a stem cell graft to a child with combined immunodeficiency.

The chain couples TRBV20-1 to TRBJ2-7; TRBD2 matches 10 bases. The CDR3 is 14 residues long. The V gene end was trimmed by 2 bases and the J gene end by 5 bases; junction bases not matched to a gene: 6. The V gene's germline CDR1 is DFQATT and CDR2 SNEGSKA (reference sequence). The CDR3 DNA follows: TGCAGTGCTAGACTAGCGGGGGACCTGAACGAGCAGTACTTC. It specifies CSARLAGDLNEQYF.

There are many counts of this clonotype. The rearrangement joins TRBV12-3 or TRBV12-4 to TRBJ1-5, with unresolved D. Trimming shortened V by 1 base and J by 7 bases, and 8 bases separated the two germline ends. The CDR3 spans 13 residues. The CDR3 reads CASSLVYGQPQHF. The CDR3, as DNA: TGTGCCAGCAGTTTAGTTTACGGCCAGCCCCAGCATTTT.

V usage is TRBV28 and J usage is TRBJ2-7; 9 bases fit TRBD1. CDR3 length equals 16 residues. Germline CDR1 and CDR2: MDHEN and SYDVKM. The ends lost 2 bases at V and 0 bases at J; junction bases unmatched: 5. In DNA, the CDR3 is TGTGCCAGCAGTTTAGGGACAGGGAGATTCTCCTACGAGCAGTACTTC. Protein product: CASSLGTGRFSYEQYF.

This clonotype has a handful of counts. The chain is built from TRBV6-6 and TRBJ2-7, with D perhaps matching TRBD1 or TRBD2 (5 bases each). V was trimmed by 4 bases and J by 6 bases, leaving 13 bases between them. Germline V gene lookup returns CDR1 MNHNY and CDR2 SVGAGI (reference sequence). The CDR3 consists of 13 residues. The CDR3: CASSSGIGTEQYF. The CDR3 DNA sequence: TGTGCCAGCAGTTCTGGGATTGGGACCGAGCAGTACTTC.

In this sample, this clonotype turned up a few times. This chain connects TRBV7-2 to TRBJ2-1; either TRBD1 or TRBD2 may supply D (6 bases each). Trimming left V 1 base short and J 7 bases short, with 14 bases between. CDR3 length equals 15 residues. Germline assignment: CDR1 SGHTA and CDR2 FQGNSA. CDR3 amino acids: CASSLDGGYRNEQFF. CDR3 sequence (DNA): TGTGCCAGCAGCTTAGACGGGGGCTATAGGAATGAGCAGTTCTTC. Full variable domain (outside the CDR3, taken from reference TRBV7-2 and TRBJ2-1): GAGVSQSPSNKVTEKGKDVELRCDPISGHTALYWYRQSLGQGLEFLIYFQGNSAPDKSGLPSDRFSAERTGGSVSTLTIQRTQQEDSAVYLCASSLDGGYRNEQFFGPGTRLTVL.

This clonotype has just a few counts. The rearrangement uses TRBV27 and TRBJ2-1; 14 nucleotides agree with TRBD2. The length of the CDR3 is 18 residues. Trimming cost V 7 bases and J 2 bases; bases outside gene matches: 10. Germline V gene data show CDR1 as MNHEY and CDR2 as SMNVEV (reference sequence). The CDR3 is CASNTGTSGSLAYNEQFF. The CDR3 region has the DNA TGTGCCAGCAATACCGGGACTAGCGGGAGTCTCGCCTACAATGAGCAGTTCTTC.

This clonotype was detected many times. The chain carries TRBV7-9 and TRBJ2-2; possibly TRBD1 for D (5 bases). Germline CDR1 reads SEHNR; CDR2 reads FQNEAQ (reference sequence). V lost 2 bases and J 7 bases, leaving 11 bases between the germline ends. The CDR3 sequence is 14 residues long. CDR3 region: CASSLNDGHGELFF. In nucleotides, the CDR3 is TGTGCCAGCAGCTTAAACGACGGACACGGGGAGCTGTTTTTT.

The rearrangement joins TRBV7-9 to TRBJ2-4, with TRBD1 as a possible D gene (6 bases). V lost 1 base, J lost 3 bases, and 13 bases lay in between. Germline V gives CDR1 SEHNR, CDR2 FQNEAQ (reference sequence). The CDR3 runs 16 residues. The CDR3 loop reads CASSLVSAGDKNIQYF. As DNA, the CDR3 is TGTGCCAGCAGCTTAGTGTCCGCAGGGGACAAAAACATTCAGTACTTC. Full variable domain (missing parts from reference TRBV7-9 and TRBJ2-4): DTGVSQNPRHKITKRGQNVTFRCDPISEHNRLYWYRQTLGQGPEFLTYFQNEAQLEKSRLLSDRFSAERPKGSFSTLEIQRTEQGDSAMYLCASSLVSAGDKNIQYFGAGTRLSVL.

This clonotype was recorded many times. This sequence joins TRBV12-3 or TRBV12-4 and TRBJ1-5, with 7 nucleotides matching TRBD1. V was clipped by 6 bases and J by 4 bases; unmatched bases: 6. CDR3 length equals 14 residues. DNA for the CDR3: TGTGCCAGCAGGCAGGGACAGCAGAATCAGCCCCAGCATTTT. Its protein product is CASRQGQQNQPQHF.

This sequence joins TRBV25-1 and TRBJ1-1; TRBD1 might be the D (6 bases). In germline, CDR1 is MGHDK, CDR2 SYGVNS. This CDR3 has 14 residues. V was shortened by 8 bases and J by 6 bases, with 19 bases between the two germline ends. The CDR3 region is CASGSGVGGPEAFF. CDR3 coding DNA: TGTGCCAGCGGATCAGGAGTCGGGGGCCCTGAAGCTTTCTTT.

The gene calls are TRBV30 and TRBJ1-1; D unclear. CDR1 and CDR2 from the germline V gene are GTSNPN and SVGIG (reference sequence). V lost 2 bases and J lost 2, with 12 bases in between. The CDR3 contains 14 residues. CDR3 coding DNA: TGTGCCTGGAGTCTAGACATTTCAAACACTGAAGCTTTCTTT. Translation: CAWSLDISNTEAFF.

The chain couples TRBV12-3 or TRBV12-4 to TRBJ2-7; TRBD2 might be the D (7 bases). The CDR3 extends over 14 amino acids. Trimming pared 5 bases from V and 1 base from J, leaving 12 bases between. The CDR3 sequence: CASSGQRGSYEQYF. CDR3 nucleotide sequence: TGTGCCAGCAGTGGACAGCGGGGTTCCTACGAGCAGTACTTC.

This clonotype was recorded many times. The V and J genes are TRBV29-1 and TRBJ2-1; D is unresolved. Germline values: CDR1 SQVTM, CDR2 ANQGSEA. The CDR3 loop spans 11 amino acids. Trimming took off 5 bases at V and 14 bases at J, with 16 bases between the two ends. The CDR3 DNA reads TGCAGCGTTAAAGTGGGCAAAAGGGAGTTCTTC. It codes for CSVKVGKREFF.

The sample holds many counts of this clonotype. This chain joins TRBV29-1 and TRBJ1-5, with D maybe TRBD1 (5 bases). V was shortened by 2 bases and J by 6 bases, with 11 bases between the two germline ends. Germline V gene data show CDR1 as SQVTM and CDR2 as ANQGSEA. The CDR3 has 13 amino acids. The CDR3 coding sequence is TGCAGCGTTGAATGGGGGGTCGGTCAGCCCCAGCATTTT. This translates into CSVEWGVGQPQHF.

The chain joins TRBV6-2 or TRBV6-3 to TRBJ1-2, with 7 positions matching TRBD1. Germline CDR1 and CDR2: MNHEY and SVGEGT. The V and J ends lost 2 bases and 8 bases, in that order; junction bases with no gene match: 8. The CDR3 contains 14 residues. In DNA, the CDR3 is TGTGCCAGCAGTTACCCTGGGACAGCGAACGGCTACACCTTC. Translated: CASSYPGTANGYTF.

This clonotype was detected a few times. The chain uses TRBV11-2 and TRBJ2-7; D not resolved. The CDR3 extends over 12 amino acids. CDR1 is SGHAT, CDR2 FQNNGV, per germline. Trimming removed 0 bases from V and 5 bases from J, with 5 bases in between. The CDR3: CASSLDPHEQYF. The DNA of the CDR3 is TGTGCCAGCAGCTTAGATCCCCACGAGCAGTACTTC.

The gene calls are TRBV5-1 and TRBJ2-1; 9 bases fit TRBD2. Trimming cost V 4 bases and J 6 bases; bases outside gene matches: 8. This CDR3 spans 15 amino acids. Germline CDR1 is SGHRS and CDR2 is YFSETQ. This CDR3 is CASSISGGRLNEQFF. In DNA, the CDR3 is TGCGCCAGCAGCATTAGCGGGGGCCGCCTCAATGAGCAGTTCTTC.

This clonotype came up a few times. The chain uses TRBV20-1 and TRBJ2-3; 10 bases are shared with TRBD2. Per germline, CDR1 DFQATT and CDR2 SNEGSKA (reference sequence). J was trimmed by 1 base and V by 3 bases; bases with no gene match: 4. The CDR3 extends over 15 amino acids. The CDR3 bases are TGCAGTGCTAGTCCCGGGACTAGCGGCACAGATACGCAGTATTTT. Encoded protein: CSASPGTSGTDTQYF.